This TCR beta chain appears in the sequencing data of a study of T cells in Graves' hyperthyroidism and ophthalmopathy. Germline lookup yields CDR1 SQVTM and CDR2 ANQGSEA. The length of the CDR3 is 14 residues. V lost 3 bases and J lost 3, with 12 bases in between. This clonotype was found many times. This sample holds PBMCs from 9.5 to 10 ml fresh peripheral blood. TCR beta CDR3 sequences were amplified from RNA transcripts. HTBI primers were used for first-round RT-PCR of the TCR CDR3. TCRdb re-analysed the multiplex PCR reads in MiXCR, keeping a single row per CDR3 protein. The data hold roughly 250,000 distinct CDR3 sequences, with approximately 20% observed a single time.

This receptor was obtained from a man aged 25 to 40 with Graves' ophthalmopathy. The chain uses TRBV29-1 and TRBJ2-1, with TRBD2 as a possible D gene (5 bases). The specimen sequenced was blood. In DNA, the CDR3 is TGCAGCGTTGACTGGGAGTCTGGCTACAATGAGCAGTTCTTC. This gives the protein CSVDWESGYNEQFF.